The 11 T cell receptor beta chains in this list originate from one sample, sequenced in a study of blood T cells in healthy people across ages. PCR was performed a second time for 7 to 11 cycles using a sample-barcoded 5' primer and a J-beta primer mix. TCRdb reprocessed the 5' RACE reads via MiXCR and lists one record per CDR3 protein. The sample carries just under 750,000 distinct CDR3 sequences, 20% to 25% recorded once. The sequenced sample was blood. These receptors were collected from a man between 65 and 80 years old in good health.

The table lists this clonotype with a few counts. The chain links TRBV7-6 to TRBJ1-5; D remains ambiguous. The CDR3 runs to 13 residues. Germline V lookup: CDR1 SGHVS, CDR2 FNYEAQ. V was trimmed by 8 bases and J by 0 bases, leaving 8 bases between them. The CDR3 here is CASERHSNQPQHF. CDR3 in DNA: TGTGCCAGCGAAAGACATAGCAATCAGCCCCAGCATTTT.

The sample holds a few counts of this clonotype. This sequence joins TRBV5-1 and TRBJ2-2; D gene ambiguous. V dropped 2 bases and J dropped 2 bases, with 10 bases sitting between them. In germline, CDR1 is SGHRS, CDR2 YFSETQ. The CDR3 has 15 residues. The CDR3 loop reads CASSFSRPNTGELFF. The CDR3 bases are TGCGCCAGCAGCTTTTCCCGGCCCAACACCGGGGAGCTGTTTTTT.

This clonotype was counted only a few times. The V gene is TRBV5-5, the J gene TRBJ2-5, with 7 bases identical to TRBD2. There are 13 residues in the CDR3. The junction had 5 bases not matched to a gene; V was cut back by 5 bases and J by 4 bases. The germline gives CDR1 SGHKS, CDR2 YYEKEE (reference sequence). The CDR3 reads CASSVGGIETQYF. The CDR3 DNA sequence: TGTGCCAGCAGTGTCGGGGGGATAGAGACCCAGTACTTC. Full variable domain (remainder filled in from reference TRBV5-5 and TRBJ2-5): DAGVTQSPTHLIKTRGQQVTLRCSPISGHKSVSWYQQVLGQGPQFIFQYYEKEERGRGNFPDRFSARQFPNYSSELNVNALLLGDSALYLCASSVGGIETQYFGPGTRLLVL.

This clonotype was seen more than once but under ten times. The genes are TRBV28 and TRBJ1-2; D gene unclear. Trimming took 6 bases from V and 7 from J, leaving 15 bases between them. Germline CDR1 is MDHEN and CDR2 is SYDVKM. This CDR3 comprises 13 residues. CDR3 amino acids: CASSQLAPLGYTF. CDR3 in DNA: TGTGCCAGCAGCCAACTAGCCCCCCTTGGCTACACCTTC.

A few counts support this clonotype. The gene calls are TRBV30 and TRBJ2-1; D unresolved. The CDR3 has 14 amino acids. V shed 1 base and J shed 6 bases, with 13 bases lying between them. Germline V gene lookup returns CDR1 GTSNPN and CDR2 SVGIG (reference sequence). CDR3 DNA: TGTGCCTGGAGTGGGGGATCCGGACCCAATGAGCAGTTCTTC. Protein sequence: CAWSGGSGPNEQFF.

This clonotype was seen ten or more times. The chain employs TRBV7-6 and TRBJ2-1; TRBD2 matches 8 bases. The germline V gene has CDR1 SGHVS and CDR2 FNYEAQ. J was trimmed by 1 base and V by 3 bases; bases with no gene match: 2. The CDR3 contains 15 residues. This chain's CDR3 is CASSFSGGSYNEQFF. As DNA, the CDR3 is TGTGCCAGCAGCTTCAGCGGGGGATCCTACAATGAGCAGTTCTTC.

This clonotype has a handful of counts. The chain joins TRBV2 to TRBJ2-5, with TRBD2 matching 8 bases. The CDR3 length is 16 residues. Trimming at V came to 5 bases and at J to 4 bases, leaving 12 bases not matched to a gene. Germline assignment: CDR1 SNHLY and CDR2 FYNNEI. The CDR3 nucleotides read TGTGCCAGCAGTCTAAAGAGGCGGGAGGCAGGAGAGACCCAGTACTTC. It codes for CASSLKRREAGETQYF.

This clonotype was detected a few times. The chain recombines TRBV2 with TRBJ1-4; weak D call: TRBD1 (5 bases). V lost 3 bases and J 7 bases, leaving 15 bases between the germline ends. Germline CDR1 is SNHLY and CDR2 is FYNNEI. The CDR3 has 15 amino acids. CDR3 nucleotides: TGTGCCAGCAGTGATATGAGGGGCCGCAGTGAAAAACTGTTTTTT. It yields the protein CASSDMRGRSEKLFF.

The gene calls are TRBV9 and TRBJ2-1; D call uncertain. Per the germline V gene, CDR1 is SGDLS and CDR2 is YYNGEE. With 4 bases removed from V and 6 bases from J, the gap between germline ends came to 14 bases. This CDR3 has 14 amino acids. CDR3 DNA: TGTGCCAGCAGCCCGGTTTTGGCGGCCAATGAGCAGTTCTTC. Protein product: CASSPVLAANEQFF.

This clonotype was seen a few times. The V and J genes are TRBV11-1 and TRBJ2-7; no definite D call. Near its end, the DNA agrees better with TRBJ2-5, so the J call may be wrong. Germline V gene sequence: CDR1 SGHAT, CDR2 FQDESV (reference sequence). CDR3 length equals 14 residues. The CDR3 region is CASSLDWRRETQYF. The CDR3 DNA reads TGTGCCAGCAGCTTAGACTGGAGACGGGAGACCCAGTACTTC.

The chain joins TRBV19 to TRBJ1-2, with D perhaps TRBD1 (6 bases). The CDR3 totals 13 residues. Trimming shortened V by 9 bases and J by 6 bases, and 17 bases separated the two germline ends. The germline V gene encodes CDR1 LNHDA and CDR2 SQIVND (reference sequence). The CDR3 loop is CASRHQGSDGYTF. In DNA form, the CDR3 reads TGTGCCAGCAGACATCAGGGGAGCGATGGCTACACCTTC.